This note documents a single T cell receptor beta chain sequence. No cognate antigen has been identified for it. No base-level quality is on record; no much larger clone is a single base apart. This entry belongs to a study of shared clonotypes between healthy human individuals (TCRdb year 2020). For the wider study: The cohort comprised two women and a few men aged 18 to 49 years. To estimate repertoire size and how much clonotypes are shared between individuals, the study performed deep sequencing of blood TCR repertoires from five healthy adults. Libraries were prepared and TCR repertoires were sequenced by different laboratories using diverse techniques, in order to increase sequencing depth and limit assay-specific biases. Per donor, leukapheresis produced somewhere between about 0.9 and 10 billion PBMCs.

According to the germline V gene, CDR1 reads SQVTM and CDR2 reads ANQGSEA. The CDR3 runs 15 residues from the cysteine to the phenylalanine. Just CDR3 DNA is preserved here, 45 bases in frame from base 1. Compared with germline, V lacks 6 bases and J lacks 5 bases; bases without a gene match: 12. What the authors observed across the whole study: Pairwise subsampling indicated that sequencing depth was expected to affect the degree of clonotype sharing among donors. Sampling was restricted to blood, and TCR repertoires in tissue are likely to differ from TCR repertoires in blood. The small number of donors limited the genetic and exposure-history diversity represented.

Donors were healthy HIV-negative adults with no recently reported acute infections or vaccinations. All donors were Caucasian adults living in Nashville, Tennessee, USA. For unsorted samples, tens of millions of PBMCs were counted, and genomic DNA was extracted using the QIAamp DNA Blood Mini kit. After blood collection by leukapheresis, PBMCs were isolated using Ficoll-Histopaque density gradient centrifugation and then cryopreserved in the vapor phase of liquid nitrogen. TCR CDR3 regions were amplified from genomic DNA by multiplex PCR using the deep immunoSEQ assay. Extracted genomic DNA from each cell subset was spread evenly across all wells of several immunoSEQ 96-well plates, with each plate serving as a replicate. Each replicate PCR for unsorted PBMC received roughly 300 ng genomic DNA, equal to approximately 30,000 T cell genomes. Ten immunoSEQ deep assay plates were used to sequence unsorted PBMC genomic DNA. Purified libraries were measured with a Qubit 3.0 fluorometer, size-checked on a Bioanalyzer 2100, and measured again with the KAPA Library Quantification kit. A separate single-read 150-cycle Illumina NextSeq 550 flow cell was used to sequence each immunoSEQ 96-well plate. The published analysis was carried out like this. Because the immunoSEQ output included only junctional sequences and no quality scores, the filtering could not be the same as the filtering used for full-length reads. Sequences were annotated with PyIR, a Python wrapper for IgBLAST v1.9, and V/J genes and CDR3 were assigned using IMGT germline references. Reads were filtered out if the reads had weak V/J assignments (E-value above 1e-6), no CDR3, stop codons, out-of-frame junctions, or ambiguous translated residues. V3J clonotypes were defined by identical inferred V gene, J gene, and CDR3 amino acid sequence. The percentage overlap between two repertoires was calculated by dividing the number of shared unique clonotypes by the size of the smaller repertoire. Richness of each repertoire was evaluated using RTK rarefaction, the Chao1 estimator, and Recon v2.1 estimates of unobserved clonotypes. The source is immuneACCESS, and TCRdb retained only in-frame sequences with V and J called. Part of the clones is not carried over; for the studies checked, unresolved V genes explain less than half of this, and the remainder is unexplained. The DNA gave D and trimming, while V, J and clone size come from that table. For this sample the table gives fewer than 600,000 clones, of which roughly 77% were detected only once. The ten largest clones represent approximately 13% of the sample.

The sequence joins TRBV29-1 to TRBJ2-5, with 10 central nucleotides matching TRBD1. This clonotype was sampled from a woman in her thirties or forties in good health. Some clones in this sample may be carry-over from other donors' samples. The sequencing sample was made of PBMCs. The bases are TGCAGCGTGTCCACGGGACAGGGGTATGAGGAGACCCAGTACTTC. Its translation is CSVSTGQGYEETQYF. The CDR3 plus the reference TRBV29-1 and TRBJ2-5 genes for the other parts give the full variable domain: SAVISQKPSRDICQRGTSLTIQCQVDSQVTMMFWYRQQPGQSLTLIATANQGSEATYESGFVIDKFPISRPNLTFSTLTVSNMSPEDSSIYLCSVSTGQGYEETQYFGPGTRLLVL.